Each of the 10 T cell receptor beta chains below was sequenced from the same sample in a study of technical replicates of blood from several donors. Sequencing was performed with immunoSEQ multiplex PCR; in TCRdb, only in-frame clones are kept and a portion is missing. The sample shows 50,000 to 70,000 clones, approximately 92% of them seen only once. The material sequenced was PBMCs. The receptors derive from a human donor in good health. Some clones in this sample may be carry-over from other donors' samples.

V usage is TRBV7-7 and J usage is TRBJ2-5; 9 nucleotides line up with TRBD1. The CDR3 length is 14 residues. CDR1 SSHAT and CDR2 FNYEAQ come from the germline V gene (reference sequence). J was trimmed by 6 bases and V by 6 bases; bases with no gene match: 8. Here the CDR3 reads CASSFTGGAQTQYF. The CDR3 nucleotides are TGTGCCAGCAGTTTCACAGGGGGCGCGCAGACCCAGTACTTC.

The chain employs TRBV4-3 and TRBJ2-2; tentatively, D is TRBD2 (6 bases). Germline V gene data show CDR1 as LGHNA and CDR2 as YSLEER. Trimming took 1 base from V and 6 from J, leaving 18 bases between them. This CDR3 comprises 17 residues. CDR3 protein: CASSQVGLTLAPGELFF. The DNA of the CDR3 is TGCGCCAGCAGCCAAGTAGGTTTGACGCTAGCGCCCGGGGAGCTGTTTTTT.

This chain connects TRBV4-2 to TRBJ2-1, with 12 bases identical to TRBD2. This CDR3 spans 20 amino acids. Germline V gene data show CDR1 as LGHNA and CDR2 as YNFKEQ. The V segment lost 3 bases and the J segment 3 bases; nucleotides outside the gene matches: 15. The CDR3 is CASSQGRGLAGGPNYNEQFF. The CDR3 DNA sequence: TGTGCCAGCAGCCAGGGGAGAGGCCTAGCGGGAGGGCCTAACTACAATGAGCAGTTCTTC.

J is TRBJ1-2 and V is TRBV7-2, with D perhaps matching TRBD1 (6 bases). The V gene's germline CDR1 is SGHTA and CDR2 FQGNSA. V lost 5 bases and J 0 bases, leaving 19 bases between the germline ends. The CDR3 is 17 residues long. As DNA, the CDR3 is TGTGCCAGCAGCCCCGCCCGGGGGGGCTCGGCTAACTATGGCTACACCTTC. Translation: CASSPARGGSANYGYTF.

This chain links TRBV6-5 with TRBJ1-2; perhaps TRBD1 as D (6 bases). CDR1 and CDR2 from the germline V gene are MNHEY and SVGAGI. The CDR3 has 13 amino acids. V lost 6 bases, J lost 2 bases, and 10 bases lay in between. Written as DNA, the CDR3 is TGTGCCAGCAGCGGACAGCCAAACTATGGCTACACCTTC. It translates to CASSGQPNYGYTF.

This clone has more than one count but fewer than ten. The V and J genes are TRBV4-2 and TRBJ1-2; 7 bases are a match to TRBD1. The CDR3 runs 15 residues. Germline V gene lookup returns CDR1 LGHNA and CDR2 YNFKEQ. The junction had 9 bases not matched to a gene; V was cut back by 1 base and J by 7 bases. The CDR3 region has the DNA TGTGCCAGCAGCCAAGTTACAGGGGCGGAGGGTGGCTACACCTTC. This codes for CASSQVTGAEGGYTF.

This chain joins TRBV7-9 and TRBJ1-5; D gene ambiguous. Germline V lookup: CDR1 SEHNR, CDR2 FQNEAQ (reference sequence). With 3 bases removed from V and 1 base from J, the gap between germline ends came to 10 bases. CDR3 length equals 15 residues. CDR3 in amino acids: CASSFSGNSNQPQHF. The DNA for the CDR3 is TGTGCCAGCAGCTTTTCCGGGAACAGCAATCAGCCCCAGCATTTT.

The chain combines TRBV4-3 with TRBJ2-1; 8 nucleotides line up with TRBD2. The germline CDR1 and CDR2 sequences are LGHNA and YSLEER. CDR3 length equals 15 residues. Trimming removed 1 base from V and 4 bases from J; junction bases left unmatched: 3. The CDR3 bases are TGCGCCAGCAGCCAAGGGCGGGGGGATTACAATGAGCAGTTCTTC. Translation: CASSQGRGDYNEQFF.

The rearrangement joins TRBV5-4 to TRBJ2-3; maybe TRBD2 (6 bases). The V gene's germline CDR1 is SGHNT and CDR2 YYREEE (reference sequence). The V end was cut by 2 bases, the J end by 3 bases, with 13 bases between. There are 15 residues in the CDR3. The CDR3 sequence is CASSLWGGITDTQYF. As DNA, the CDR3 is TGTGCCAGCAGCTTATGGGGCGGGATAACAGATACGCAGTATTTT.

This rearrangement joins TRBV5-1 to TRBJ2-3; tentative D call: TRBD2 (6 bases). Germline V gene data show CDR1 as SGHRS and CDR2 as YFSETQ. V was clipped by 5 bases and J by 4 bases, with 11 bases between them. The CDR3 sequence is 13 residues long. Written as DNA, the CDR3 is TGCGCCAGCAGTCTCCTAGCGTCAGATACGCAGTATTTT. It is translated as CASSLLASDTQYF.